This TCR beta chain was captured in a study of CD4 T cells in relation to SARS-CoV-2 and coronaviruses. Study background: The restricting HLA molecule for shared crossreactive spike epitopes was mapped.

The CDR3 length is 14 residues. Germline V gene sequence: CDR1 MDHEN, CDR2 SYDVKM. Between the trimmed V and J ends, which lost 6 bases and 8 bases, there was a span of 19 bases. Comment on this clone: Its antigen is undetermined.

Naive or memory CD4+ cells were cultured 1:1 with T cell-depleted PBMCs plus CEF. The table came from immunoSEQ multiplex PCR; TCRdb's copy has only in-frame clones and leaves some out. The sample records some 30,000 clones, around three quarters being singletons. The chain carries TRBV28 and TRBJ1-2; tentative D call: TRBD1 (6 bases). This TCR was recovered from an adult with COVID-19. The sequenced sample was memory CD4+ T cells from PBMCs, cultured in vitro. The chain's CDR3 is CASRSDSLLRGYTF. CDR3 nucleotides: TGTGCCAGCAGGTCGGACAGTCTCCTGCGAGGCTACACCTTC.